The 22 T cell receptor beta chains below all came from one sample that was sequenced in a study of CD8 T cells in ankylosing spondylitis. Study-wide findings and caveats: Apparently characteristic of ankylosing spondylitis blood was a TCR beta motif (fewer than ten highly homologous variants).

TCRdb processed the 5' RACE reads anew with MiXCR; each CDR3 protein has one entry. The repertoire has approximately 540,000 distinct CDR3 sequences, about 13% of them found once; the top ten carry under 7.5%. The antigens these receptors bind are not known. Sample: blood, either unsorted or a sorted T cell fraction (not recorded which). These receptor sequences come from a male donor with ankylosing spondylitis.

This clonotype was detected many times. The chain uses TRBV12-3 or TRBV12-4 and TRBJ2-2; D gene unclear. V was clipped by 3 bases and J by 7 bases, with 15 bases between them. CDR3 length equals 15 residues. The CDR3 spells CASSLFVPARGELFF. DNA for the CDR3: TGTGCCAGCAGTTTGTTTGTCCCAGCCCGCGGGGAGCTGTTTTTT.

The V call is TRBV29-1, the J call TRBJ2-3, with 10 bases lining up with TRBD2. CDR1 is SQVTM and CDR2 is ANQGSEA in the germline V gene. V lost 7 bases, J lost 0 bases, and 7 bases stayed unmatched. This CDR3 spans 15 amino acids. This CDR3 is CSGLLAGRSTDTQYF. The CDR3 nucleotides are TGCAGCGGCCTACTAGCGGGAAGGAGCACAGATACGCAGTATTTT.

The chain joins TRBV27 to TRBJ2-5, with D tentatively TRBD1 or TRBD2 (5 bases each). The CDR3 is 17 amino acids. Looked up from germline, CDR1 is MNHEY and CDR2 is SMNVEV (reference sequence). V gave up 0 bases and J gave up 2 bases, with 16 bases separating them. Here the CDR3 reads CASSLSRPGTGQETQYF. The CDR3 DNA sequence: TGTGCCAGCAGTTTATCTAGGCCCGGGACGGGGCAAGAGACCCAGTACTTC.

This clonotype was seen more than once but under ten times. The rearrangement links TRBV10-3 to TRBJ2-3; 7 bases fit TRBD2. Trimming at V came to 4 bases and at J to 3 bases, leaving 1 base not matched to a gene. Germline V gene lookup returns CDR1 ENHRY and CDR2 SYGVKD. The CDR3 covers 13 residues. CDR3 sequence (DNA): TGTGCCATCAGTGTTAGCGGGACAGATACGCAGTATTTT. Its protein product is CAISVSGTDTQYF.

J is TRBJ2-7 and V is TRBV3-1, with 7 bases fitting TRBD2. CDR3 length: 13 residues. V shed 7 bases, J shed 7 bases, and the junction held 10 bases outside the gene matches. The germline gives CDR1 LGHDT, CDR2 YNNKEL (reference sequence). The CDR3 spells CASTLRTSEEQYV. For the CDR3, the DNA is TGTGCCAGCACCCTACGGACTAGTGAGGAGCAGTACGTC.

This clonotype has just a few counts. This chain uses TRBV15 with TRBJ1-1; the match to TRBD1 covers 7 bases. This CDR3 is built from 13 residues. CDR1 and CDR2 from the germline V gene are LNHNV and YYDKDF (reference sequence). Unmatched junction bases numbered 5, after V lost 3 bases and J lost 7 bases. CDR3 residues: CATSRTGRGEAFF. The CDR3 nucleotides read TGTGCCACCAGCAGGACAGGGCGGGGTGAAGCTTTCTTT.

This clonotype was counted at least ten times. The J gene is TRBJ2-1, the V gene TRBV6-2 or TRBV6-3; possibly TRBD1 for D (6 bases). The CDR3 is made up of 16 amino acids. The germline V and J ends were trimmed by 6 bases and 1 base, with 16 bases remaining between them. Looked up from germline, CDR1 is MNHEY and CDR2 is SVGEGT. In DNA form, the CDR3 reads TGTGCCAGCAGACCTTCAGGGGCTAAGTCCTACAATGAGCAGTTCTTC. It specifies CASRPSGAKSYNEQFF.

This clonotype was detected many times. V usage is TRBV7-9 and J usage is TRBJ1-6; D is unresolved. Germline lookup yields CDR1 SEHNR and CDR2 FQNEAQ (reference sequence). CDR3 length: 12 residues. Between the trimmed V and J ends, which lost 0 bases and 8 bases, there was a span of 2 bases. CDR3 loop: CASSLADSPLHF. DNA for the CDR3: TGTGCCAGCAGCTTAGCGGATTCACCCCTCCACTTT. The full variable domain, its missing parts supplied by reference TRBV7-9 and TRBJ1-6, is DTGVSQNPRHKITKRGQNVTFRCDPISEHNRLYWYRQTLGQGPEFLTYFQNEAQLEKSRLLSDRFSAERPKGSFSTLEIQRTEQGDSAMYLCASSLADSPLHFGNGTRLTVT.

This chain uses TRBV2 with TRBJ2-1; D possibly corresponds to TRBD1 (5 bases). The CDR3 is made up of 14 amino acids. Deletions cut 8 bases from V and 5 bases from J, with 16 bases between. Germline V gene data show CDR1 as SNHLY and CDR2 as FYNNEI. The CDR3 protein is CASGSRGQNNEQFF. CDR3 DNA sequence: TGTGCCAGCGGAAGCCGCGGACAAAACAATGAGCAGTTCTTC.

The rearrangement uses TRBV7-2 and TRBJ2-7; D uncertain. V was shortened by 1 base and J by 0 bases, with 7 bases between the two germline ends. Germline V gene sequence: CDR1 SGHTA, CDR2 FQGNSA. This CDR3 comprises 14 residues. CDR3 amino acids: CASSLVLGSYEQYV. In DNA form, the CDR3 reads TGTGCCAGCAGCTTAGTGCTCGGCTCCTACGAGCAGTACGTC.

In its sample, this clonotype was seen a few times. The chain links TRBV20-1 to TRBJ2-4; TRBD1 matches at 12 bases. CDR1 and CDR2 (germline): DFQATT, SNEGSKA (reference sequence). Losses at the gene ends were 1 base for V and 8 bases for J; bases not matched to a gene: 6. This CDR3 region has 15 residues. DNA of the CDR3: TGCAGTGCTAGAGCGATGGGACAGGGGGCTGACATTCAGTACTTC. It encodes CSARAMGQGADIQYF.

This clonotype was observed a handful of times. This chain connects TRBV4-1 to TRBJ2-3; D perhaps matches TRBD2 (6 bases). Germline V gives CDR1 MGHRA, CDR2 YSYEKL. The length of the CDR3 is 15 residues. Between the trimmed V and J ends, which lost 3 bases and 4 bases, there was a span of 14 bases. CDR3 protein: CASSHGGSFSDTQYF. Here the CDR3 DNA reads TGCGCCAGCAGCCACGGAGGGAGCTTCTCAGATACGCAGTATTTT.

V usage is TRBV7-9 and J usage is TRBJ1-2, with unresolved D. CDR3 length equals 13 residues. CDR1 is SEHNR and CDR2 is FQNEAQ in the germline V gene (reference sequence). V was trimmed by 1 base and J by 7 bases, leaving 10 bases between them. Written as DNA, the CDR3 is TGTGCCAGCAGCTTAGAAGGGTGGTCTGGCTACACCTTC. This gives the protein CASSLEGWSGYTF.

This chain connects TRBV5-1 to TRBJ2-1; the D is unclear. The CDR3 runs to 12 residues. Germline V gene lookup returns CDR1 SGHRS and CDR2 YFSETQ. With 4 bases removed from V and 9 bases from J, the gap between germline ends came to 11 bases. The CDR3 loop is CASSVGPSEQFF. In nucleotides, the CDR3 is TGCGCCAGCAGCGTCGGACCGAGTGAGCAGTTCTTC.

V is TRBV3-1 and J is TRBJ2-1; TRBD2 agrees at 7 bases. CDR1 is LGHDT and CDR2 is YNNKEL in the germline V gene (reference sequence). With V trimmed by 4 bases and J by 6 bases, 9 bases remained unmatched. The CDR3 runs to 15 residues. The CDR3 DNA reads TGTGCCAGCAGCCCTACAGTGGGAGGGTCCAATGAGCAGTTCTTC. Its translation: CASSPTVGGSNEQFF.

This chain joins TRBV4-2 and TRBJ2-3, with 8 bases aligning to TRBD2. The CDR3 has 17 residues. Germline CDR1 reads LGHNA; CDR2 reads YNFKEQ. The V gene end was trimmed by 4 bases and the J gene end by 4 bases; junction bases not matched to a gene: 13. CDR3 region: CASSLLPGTRDADTQYF. The CDR3 DNA follows: TGTGCCAGCAGCCTCCTGCCCGGGACTAGGGATGCAGATACGCAGTATTTT.

The J gene is TRBJ2-5, the V gene TRBV5-1, with 8 bases matching TRBD2. V lost 0 bases, J lost 5 bases, and 12 bases stayed unmatched. CDR3 length: 17 amino acids. Germline loops: CDR1 SGHRS, CDR2 YFSETQ. The CDR3 bases are TGCGCCAGCAGCTTGGAATACCCGGGAGGGCCTGTCGAGACCCAGTACTTC. This translates into CASSLEYPGGPVETQYF.

The J gene is TRBJ1-1, the V gene TRBV15, with 7 bases aligning to TRBD1. The CDR3 is 16 residues long. CDR1 and CDR2 (germline): LNHNV, YYDKDF (reference sequence). J gave up 4 bases and V 2 bases, and 10 bases lay outside the gene matches. CDR3 protein: CATSRYRTGSSTEAFF. DNA for the CDR3: TGTGCCACCAGCAGATATCGGACAGGTAGCAGCACTGAAGCTTTCTTT.

This clonotype was picked up a small number of times. V and J are TRBV20-1 and TRBJ2-5, with 7 bases identical to TRBD1. J was trimmed by 2 bases and V by 5 bases; bases with no gene match: 5. This CDR3 is built from 13 residues. Germline V CDR1 and CDR2: DFQATT, SNEGSKA (reference sequence). The CDR3 here is CSAETGSQETQYF. CDR3 sequence (DNA): TGCAGTGCTGAGACAGGGTCGCAAGAGACCCAGTACTTC.

CDR3: CSAWGDTGELFF. DNA for the CDR3: TGCAGTGCTTGGGGGGACACCGGGGAGCTGTTTTTT. The J gene is TRBJ2-2, the V gene TRBV20-1; a possible D gene is TRBD2 (6 bases). Germline V lookup: CDR1 DFQATT, CDR2 SNEGSKA (reference sequence). The CDR3 runs 12 residues. Deletions cut 5 bases from V and 3 bases from J, with 7 bases between.

This clonotype was seen ten or more times. This chain joins TRBV24-1 and TRBJ2-1; 13 nucleotides align to TRBD2. Germline-derived CDR1 and CDR2 are KGHDR and SFDVKD. Trimming at V came to 4 bases and at J to 7 bases, leaving 6 bases not matched to a gene. This CDR3 spans 16 amino acids. The CDR3 DNA reads TGTGCCACCAGTGACCCTGGACTAGCGGGAGAGAATGAGCAGTTCTTC. It is translated as CATSDPGLAGENEQFF.

This chain uses TRBV20-1 with TRBJ1-1; D may be TRBD1 (6 bases). Between the trimmed V and J ends, which lost 3 bases and 3 bases, there was a span of 14 bases. Germline V CDR1 and CDR2: DFQATT, SNEGSKA (reference sequence). This CDR3 comprises 14 residues. The CDR3 bases are TGCAGTGCTAGGAACAGGGTTGGGGACACTGAAGCTTTCTTT. Amino acids: CSARNRVGDTEAFF.